This TCR beta chain was captured by sequencing in a study of T cell responses to AZD1222 COVID-19 vaccine. Comment on this clone: The target antigen is unknown.

Study-wide results and limits: Dominant CD4 TCR responses targeted spike regions 160-218 and 743-854. Recipients of two AZD1222 doses showed rising Spike-specific TCR breadth and depth. A reported finding is that nearly half of spike-specific TCRs target unmutated variant regions. White British ancestry dominated among donors, who included more females, and clonal diversity was possibly underestimated.

Libraries were prepared by immunoSEQ multiplex PCR; TCRdb keeps only in-frame clonotypes and omits some of them. This sample yields 150,000 to 200,000 clones, of which more than 80% are seen a single time; 3% to 5% belongs to the top ten. The CDR3 spans 13 residues. Trimming shortened V by 5 bases and J by 3 bases, and 11 bases separated the two germline ends. The source material was peripheral blood, sampled on day 0 of AZD1222 vaccination. The genes are TRBV12-3 or TRBV12-4 and TRBJ2-7, with D possibly being TRBD2 (6 bases). This receptor was identified in an adult in good health. CDR3 sequence reads: CASSLRGNYEQYF. The CDR3 DNA is TGTGCCAGCAGTCTACGGGGGAACTACGAGCAGTACTTC.